A single sample is the source of the 27 T cell receptor beta chains below, sequenced in a study of siplizumab effects on memory and regulatory T cells. Here immunoSEQ multiplex PCR was the method, and the copy in TCRdb shows in-frame clones only, minus some. The repertoire consists of roughly 93,000 clones, with roughly 94% occurring once and the leading ten covering about 1.2%. The sample consisted of non-Treg CD4+ T cells sorted from blood. The receptors derive from a human donor in good health.

This chain uses TRBV19 with TRBJ2-7; D may be TRBD1 (6 bases). CDR3 length: 13 amino acids. Looked up from germline, CDR1 is LNHDA and CDR2 is SQIVND (reference sequence). With 3 bases removed from V and 3 bases from J, the gap between germline ends came to 9 bases. CDR3 sequence (DNA): TGTGCCAGTAGTATCGGACAGCACTACGAGCAGTACTTC. Its translation: CASSIGQHYEQYF. The variable domain in full, with the rest retrieved from reference TRBV19 and TRBJ2-7, is DGGITQSPKYLFRKEGQNVTLSCEQNLNHDAMYWYRQDPGQGLRLIYYSQIVNDFQKGDIAEGYSVSREKKESFPLTVTSAQKNPTAFYLCASSIGQHYEQYFGPGTRLTVT.

The rearrangement links TRBV25-1 to TRBJ2-1; 9 nucleotides agree with TRBD1. The CDR3 is 13 amino acids. The V gene's germline CDR1 is MGHDK and CDR2 SYGVNS. V shed 4 bases and J 9 bases; nucleotides not matched to a gene: 4. The CDR3 reads CASSGNRGLEQFF. The CDR3 DNA reads as TGTGCCAGCAGTGGAAACAGGGGGCTTGAGCAGTTCTTC.

This clone showed up just once. The chain combines TRBV28 with TRBJ2-7, with 8 bases that match TRBD2. V was clipped by 3 bases and J by 0 bases; unmatched bases: 10. The CDR3 totals 17 residues. The germline V gene encodes CDR1 MDHEN and CDR2 SYDVKM. This CDR3 is CASSLYMGLVSSYEQYF. CDR3 nucleotide sequence: TGTGCCAGCAGTTTGTATATGGGACTAGTCAGCTCCTACGAGCAGTACTTC.

This rearrangement joins TRBV5-6 to TRBJ2-6; D is uncertain. Per germline, CDR1 SGHDT and CDR2 YYEEEE. Trimming removed 4 bases from V and 6 bases from J, with 5 bases in between. The CDR3 extends over 12 amino acids. In DNA, the CDR3 is TGTGCCAGCAGCCTCTCGGCCAACGTCCTGACTTTC. As protein: CASSLSANVLTF.

The chain links TRBV28 to TRBJ2-7, with D unclear. Germline-derived CDR1 and CDR2 are MDHEN and SYDVKM. V shed 3 bases and J shed 6 bases, with 12 bases lying between them. CDR3 size: 13 residues. The CDR3 coding sequence is TGTGCCAGCAGTTTGGGCGGTGAGTCCGAGCAGTACTTC. Its translation is CASSLGGESEQYF.

A few counts support this clone. The V and J genes are TRBV27 and TRBJ2-2, with D hard to call. The CDR3 runs 14 residues. The germline V gene has CDR1 MNHEY and CDR2 SMNVEV (reference sequence). Trimming stripped 4 bases from V and 6 bases from J, with 12 bases between. The CDR3: CASSSSARAGELFF. DNA for the CDR3: TGTGCCAGCAGTTCCTCCGCTAGGGCCGGGGAGCTGTTTTTT.

This clone was detected once. The V gene is TRBV9, the J gene TRBJ1-6; D unresolved. CDR1 SGDLS and CDR2 YYNGEE come from the germline V gene. V was shortened by 5 bases and J by 7 bases, with 7 bases between the two germline ends. This CDR3 comprises 12 residues. CDR3 residues: CASRSVNSPLHF. CDR3 coding DNA: TGTGCCAGCAGATCGGTCAATTCACCCCTCCACTTT.

This chain uses TRBV7-9 with TRBJ2-1; D is unresolved. V lost 0 bases and J 10 bases, leaving 10 bases between the germline ends. The CDR3 has 13 amino acids. Per germline, CDR1 SEHNR and CDR2 FQNEAQ (reference sequence). The CDR3 is CASSLAGPTEQFF. The CDR3 nucleotides are TGTGCCAGCAGCTTAGCAGGGCCCACGGAGCAGTTCTTC. Looking up the rest from reference TRBV7-9 and TRBJ2-1 gives the full variable domain: DTGVSQNPRHKITKRGQNVTFRCDPISEHNRLYWYRQTLGQGPEFLTYFQNEAQLEKSRLLSDRFSAERPKGSFSTLEIQRTEQGDSAMYLCASSLAGPTEQFFGPGTRLTVL.

The chain carries TRBV6-1 and TRBJ2-4; possibly TRBD2 for D (5 bases). The CDR3 consists of 12 residues. Trimming removed 8 bases from V and 6 bases from J, with 11 bases in between. Per germline, CDR1 MNHNS and CDR2 SASEGT. The CDR3 loop is CASGPRGNIQYF. CDR3 DNA: TGTGCCAGCGGCCCACGGGGAAACATTCAGTACTTC.

The V gene is TRBV5-5, the J gene TRBJ2-4, with D possibly TRBD2 on 5 matching bases. From germline, CDR1 is SGHKS and CDR2 YYEKEE (reference sequence). V shed 4 bases and J shed 0 bases, with 14 bases lying between them. This CDR3 comprises 16 residues. The CDR3 DNA reads TGTGCCAGCAGCCAAAGCGGAAATTTAGCCAAAAACATTCAGTACTTC. Its protein product is CASSQSGNLAKNIQYF.

V usage is TRBV2 and J usage is TRBJ1-2; the D gene is possibly TRBD1 (5 bases). Germline V gives CDR1 SNHLY, CDR2 FYNNEI. V was cut by 8 bases and J by 12 bases, with 16 bases left in between. The length of the CDR3 is 11 residues. CDR3 residues: CASSPRDDHTF. In DNA, the CDR3 is TGTGCCAGCTCGCCGCGGGACGATCACACCTTC.

This rearrangement joins TRBV10-3 to TRBJ1-5; D not certain. This CDR3 is 15 amino acids long. The germline gives CDR1 ENHRY, CDR2 SYGVKD. V gave up 8 bases and J gave up 3 bases, with 17 bases separating them. The DNA of the CDR3 is TGTGCCATCCGTCAGTCGGAGGCCCACAATCAGCCCCAGCATTTT. This sequence encodes CAIRQSEAHNQPQHF.

This rearrangement joins TRBV12-2 to TRBJ2-4; no DNA check was done on the table's D call, TRBD2. TRBV12-2 is annotated as a pseudogene. The CDR3 consists of 18 residues. In DNA, the CDR3 is TGTGCAAGTCGCTTTACGGGAAACCAGCAACTAGCCAAAAACATTCAGTACTTC. Protein sequence: CASRFTGNQQLAKNIQYF.

This sequence joins TRBV7-8 and TRBJ2-1; TRBD2 matches at 8 bases. Germline V gene lookup returns CDR1 SGHVS and CDR2 FQNEAQ. CDR3 size: 16 residues. V trimming: 1 base; J trimming: 9 bases; junction bases outside the gene matches: 11. The CDR3 DNA follows: TGTGCCAGCAGCTTAGAGGGCCTCGGGAGGGCCCCTGAGCAGTTCTTC. Amino acid sequence: CASSLEGLGRAPEQFF.

V is TRBV7-6 and J is TRBJ2-5; D is possibly TRBD2 (7 bases). The CDR3 has 14 amino acids. V shed 7 bases and J shed 0 bases, with 12 bases lying between them. Per the germline V gene, CDR1 is SGHVS and CDR2 is FNYEAQ. The CDR3 here is CASTLGGHQETQYF. In DNA form, the CDR3 reads TGTGCCAGCACCCTGGGGGGGCACCAAGAGACCCAGTACTTC. Supplemented by reference TRBV7-6 and TRBJ2-5, the full variable domain reads GAGVSQSPRYKVTKRGQDVALRCDPISGHVSLYWYRQALGQGPEFLTYFNYEAQQDKSGLPNDRFSAERPEGSISTLTIQRTEQRDSAMYRCASTLGGHQETQYFGPGTRLLVL.

The genes are TRBV2 and TRBJ2-7; D is tentatively TRBD1 or TRBD2 (5 bases each). Looked up from germline, CDR1 is SNHLY and CDR2 is FYNNEI. Trimming shortened V by 9 bases and J by 0 bases, and 15 bases separated the two germline ends. This CDR3 spans 14 amino acids. The CDR3 loop is CASARDPSSYEQYF. The CDR3 DNA sequence: TGTGCCAGTGCCAGGGACCCTAGCTCCTACGAGCAGTACTTC.

The rearrangement uses TRBV7-2 and TRBJ2-1; D unresolved. Germline-derived CDR1 and CDR2 are SGHTA and FQGNSA. The CDR3 sequence is 15 residues long. The germline V and J ends were trimmed by 1 base and 3 bases, with 10 bases remaining between them. The DNA of the CDR3 is TGTGCCAGCAGCTTAGGGTCAGGAAACTACAATGAGCAGTTCTTC. Protein product: CASSLGSGNYNEQFF.

This chain joins TRBV5-1 and TRBJ2-1, with 7 bases matching TRBD1. CDR1 and CDR2 from the germline V gene are SGHRS and YFSETQ. Trimming removed 7 bases from V and 4 bases from J; junction bases left unmatched: 11. The CDR3 loop spans 15 amino acids. This CDR3 is CASRTSGTDYNEQFF. CDR3 DNA sequence: TGCGCCAGCCGAACCTCCGGGACAGATTACAATGAGCAGTTCTTC.

This clone occurred a few times. This chain connects TRBV11-2 to TRBJ2-3; no firm D call. The CDR3 has 11 amino acids. Germline CDR1 reads SGHAT; CDR2 reads FQNNGV. V lost 3 bases, J lost 5 bases, and 3 bases lay in between. DNA of the CDR3: TGTGCCAGCAGCTTCCGAGATACGCAGTATTTT. Its translation: CASSFRDTQYF.

V is TRBV6-1 and J is TRBJ1-5, with TRBD1 matching 9 bases. CDR3 length: 15 residues. Germline values: CDR1 MNHNS, CDR2 SASEGT. The junction had 9 bases not matched to a gene; V was cut back by 6 bases and J by 6 bases. The chain's CDR3 is CASREDRGGSQPQHF. The CDR3 DNA is TGTGCCAGCAGGGAGGACAGGGGTGGAAGTCAGCCCCAGCATTTT.

The chain is built from TRBV7-9 and TRBJ2-7; 7 bases fit TRBD1. J lost 3 bases, V lost 0 bases, and 5 bases had no gene match. This CDR3 is 15 amino acids long. Per the germline V gene, CDR1 is SEHNR and CDR2 is FQNEAQ (reference sequence). DNA of the CDR3: TGTGCCAGCAGCTTAGCACCGGACAGGAACTACGAGCAGTACTTC. Residues: CASSLAPDRNYEQYF.

The chain employs TRBV28 and TRBJ1-2; TRBD1 aligns across 8 bases. Germline trimming cut 3 bases from V and 7 bases from J; bases unmatched to any gene: 4. The CDR3 loop spans 13 amino acids. CDR1 is MDHEN and CDR2 is SYDVKM in the germline V gene. The CDR3 is CASSFGQGGGYTF. The CDR3 nucleotides are TGTGCCAGCAGTTTCGGACAGGGAGGTGGCTACACCTTC.

This chain joins TRBV10-1 and TRBJ2-7; D is perhaps TRBD1 (5 bases). V lost 3 bases to trimming and J lost 0 bases, with 9 bases between them. The CDR3 sequence is 14 residues long. Germline CDR1 reads WNHNN; CDR2 reads SYGVQD (reference sequence). The chain's CDR3 is CASSDQGTSYEQYF. The CDR3 DNA sequence: TGCGCCAGCAGTGATCAGGGAACCTCCTACGAGCAGTACTTC.

This clone has a handful of counts. The V gene is TRBV2, the J gene TRBJ1-1; TRBD1 agrees at 8 bases. V was clipped by 6 bases and J by 6 bases; unmatched bases: 9. The CDR3 spans 14 residues. The germline V gene has CDR1 SNHLY and CDR2 FYNNEI. CDR3 nucleotides: TGTGCCAGCAGAAGGGGACAGGAAAGGGCTGAAGCTTTCTTT. Its translation is CASRRGQERAEAFF.

The chain joins TRBV4-2 to TRBJ2-7; no definite D call. The length of the CDR3 is 11 residues. Germline V gene sequence: CDR1 LGHNA, CDR2 YNFKEQ. V was cut by 0 bases and J by 3 bases, with 0 bases left in between. CDR3 loop: CASSQDYEQYF. As DNA, the CDR3 is TGTGCCAGCAGCCAAGACTACGAGCAGTACTTC.

The chain links TRBV7-2 to TRBJ1-5, with D tentatively TRBD1 (6 bases). The CDR3 length is 15 residues. CDR1 SGHTA and CDR2 FQGNSA come from the germline V gene. V dropped 5 bases and J dropped 6 bases, with 17 bases sitting between them. The CDR3 reads CASSPQAGGLQPQHF. CDR3 nucleotides: TGTGCCAGCAGCCCCCAGGCGGGGGGGCTTCAGCCCCAGCATTTT.

CDR3 in amino acids: CASSIRGAEAFF. CDR3 nucleotide sequence: TGTGCCAGTAGTATCAGAGGGGCTGAAGCTTTCTTT. V gene TRBV19 combines with J gene TRBJ1-1; D possibly corresponds to TRBD1 (5 bases). The CDR3 sequence is 12 residues long. Deletions cut 3 bases from V and 6 bases from J, with 8 bases between. Germline values: CDR1 LNHDA, CDR2 SQIVND (reference sequence).